Listed here are 7 T cell receptor beta chains from one sample, sequenced in a study of T cells after yellow fever vaccination. TCRdb used MiXCR to reprocess the 5' RACE reads, holding one entry per CDR3 protein. The data show 150,000 or so distinct CDR3 sequences, about 7% seen once. The material was CD4+ T cells sorted from PBMCs, obtained 5 days after the first yellow fever vaccination. These receptors were obtained from a man aged 18 to 30 who received the YFV17D yellow fever vaccine.

The chain uses TRBV5-4 and TRBJ1-1, with 8 bases identical to TRBD1. Germline V gene sequence: CDR1 SGHNT, CDR2 YYREEE (reference sequence). This CDR3 is 14 amino acids long. The ends lost 4 bases at V and 3 bases at J; junction bases unmatched: 5. The CDR3 nucleotides read TGTGCCAGCAGCCTCAGGGGGCGGGACACTGAAGCTTTCTTT. This sequence encodes CASSLRGRDTEAFF.

This clonotype was picked up a small number of times. The chain recombines TRBV20-1 with TRBJ1-6; D is perhaps TRBD1 (6 bases). CDR1 DFQATT and CDR2 SNEGSKA come from the germline V gene (reference sequence). Trimming cost V 6 bases and J 2 bases, with 20 bases left between them. The CDR3 length is 17 residues. The CDR3 here is CSANSVLRQAYNSPLHF. The CDR3 DNA sequence: TGCAGTGCAAACAGCGTCCTAAGACAGGCCTATAATTCACCCCTCCACTTT.

This chain links TRBV18 with TRBJ1-1; D gene unclear. CDR3 length equals 13 residues. The germline V gene encodes CDR1 KGHSH and CDR2 LQKENI. Between the trimmed V and J ends, which lost 2 bases and 2 bases, there was a span of 6 bases. Here the CDR3 DNA reads TGTGCCAGCTCACCAGTCTTTAACACTGAAGCTTTCTTT. Its translation: CASSPVFNTEAFF.

This clonotype was recorded at least ten times. The chain combines TRBV2 with TRBJ2-7; the match to TRBD2 covers 15 bases. The CDR3 totals 14 residues. Germline V gene data show CDR1 as SNHLY and CDR2 as FYNNEI. The trim removed 7 bases at V and 4 bases at J, leaving 2 bases unmatched. CDR3 amino acids: CASTGTSGGYEQYF. CDR3 bases: TGTGCCAGCACTGGGACTAGCGGGGGGTACGAGCAGTACTTC.

This sequence joins TRBV6-2 or TRBV6-3 and TRBJ2-7, with a possible D match to TRBD2 (5 bases). With 2 bases removed from V and 7 bases from J, the gap between germline ends came to 15 bases. This CDR3 is built from 14 residues. CDR1 and CDR2 from the germline V gene are MNHEY and SVGEGT. CDR3 sequence reads: CASSYRLARREQYF. Here the CDR3 DNA reads TGTGCCAGCAGTTACCGTCTAGCACGACGGGAGCAGTACTTC.

The V and J genes are TRBV2 and TRBJ2-7; either TRBD1 or TRBD2 may supply D (5 bases each). CDR1 SNHLY and CDR2 FYNNEI come from the germline V gene. The CDR3 totals 12 residues. V was clipped by 6 bases and J by 3 bases, with 9 bases between them. CDR3 loop: CASRGDHYEQYV. As DNA, the CDR3 is TGTGCCAGCAGGGGGGACCACTACGAGCAGTACGTC.

This clonotype was observed at least ten times. The chain recombines TRBV5-6 with TRBJ2-1; no firm D call. V lost 6 bases to trimming and J lost 2 bases, with 12 bases between them. CDR1 SGHDT and CDR2 YYEEEE come from the germline V gene. This CDR3 has 14 amino acids. CDR3 DNA: TGTGCCAGCACCTACGGCCCGGCCTACAATGAGCAGTTCTTC. Translation gives CASTYGPAYNEQFF.